A single sample is the source of the 29 T cell receptor beta chains below, sequenced in a study of CD8 T cells in ankylosing spondylitis. Study results and caveats: Apparently characteristic of ankylosing spondylitis blood was a TCR beta motif (roughly eight highly homologous variants).

No antigen has been identified for these receptors. TCRdb ran MiXCR on the 5' RACE reads and lists one entry per CDR3 protein. The sample records some 840,000 distinct CDR3 sequences, 12% being singletons. The sample was blood, either unsorted or a sorted T cell fraction (not recorded which). These receptors all stem from a male donor with ankylosing spondylitis.

The CDR3: CASSRRTVLNTEAFF. The CDR3 DNA sequence: TGCGCCAGCAGCCGACGGACAGTCCTGAACACTGAAGCTTTCTTT. This sequence joins TRBV5-1 and TRBJ1-1; D perhaps matches TRBD1 (6 bases). This CDR3 is built from 15 residues. Germline assignment: CDR1 SGHRS and CDR2 YFSETQ. V dropped 4 bases and J dropped 0 bases, with 13 bases sitting between them.

This chain connects TRBV6-5 to TRBJ2-1, with 10 bases fitting TRBD2. With 4 bases clipped from V and 5 bases from J, the junction kept 5 bases outside the gene matches. Germline-derived CDR1 and CDR2 are MNHEY and SVGAGI. The CDR3 runs to 15 residues. This CDR3 is CASSWGLAINNEQFF. As DNA, the CDR3 is TGTGCCAGCAGTTGGGGACTAGCGATCAACAATGAGCAGTTCTTC.

In its sample, this clonotype was seen many times. The chain joins TRBV20-1 to TRBJ2-3; D is uncertain. This CDR3 spans 12 amino acids. With 2 bases removed from V and 1 base from J, the gap between germline ends came to 4 bases. Germline V gene sequence: CDR1 DFQATT, CDR2 SNEGSKA (reference sequence). CDR3 coding DNA: TGCAGTGCTAGACAGGGCACAGATACGCAGTATTTT. Its translation: CSARQGTDTQYF.

The chain uses TRBV10-3 and TRBJ1-5, with D perhaps matching TRBD1 (6 bases). Trimming shortened V by 10 bases and J by 0 bases, and 13 bases separated the two germline ends. CDR1 ENHRY and CDR2 SYGVKD come from the germline V gene. The CDR3 is made up of 14 amino acids. The CDR3 loop is CARTGYYSNQPQHF. DNA for the CDR3: TGTGCCAGAACAGGGTATTATAGCAATCAGCCCCAGCATTTT.

The J gene is TRBJ2-6, the V gene TRBV7-9; possibly TRBD1 or TRBD2 for D (5 bases each). The CDR3 has 16 amino acids. Trimming took off 5 bases at V and 0 bases at J, with 11 bases between the two ends. The V gene's germline CDR1 is SEHNR and CDR2 FQNEAQ (reference sequence). Here the CDR3 reads CASSTGLSSGANVLTF. Written as DNA, the CDR3 is TGTGCCAGCAGCACAGGACTGAGCTCTGGGGCCAACGTCCTGACTTTC.

V gene TRBV11-2 combines with J gene TRBJ2-7; D call uncertain. The ends were cut back, 8 bases at V and 0 bases at J, with 17 bases in the middle. This CDR3 has 15 residues. Germline V gene lookup returns CDR1 SGHAT and CDR2 FQNNGV. As DNA, the CDR3 is TGTGCCAGCGCTAGATCGGGCGGAGACTCCTACGAGCAGTACTTC. Protein: CASARSGGDSYEQYF. Together with reference TRBV11-2 and TRBJ2-7, the CDR3 gives the full variable domain: EAGVAQSPRYKIIEKRQSVAFWCNPISGHATLYWYQQILGQGPKLLIQFQNNGVVDDSQLPKDRFSAERLKGVDSTLKIQPAKLEDSAVYLCASARSGGDSYEQYFGPGTRLTVT.

This clonotype was counted ten times or more. The chain joins TRBV5-1 to TRBJ1-2; 7 nucleotides align to TRBD1. The junction had 2 bases not matched to a gene; V was cut back by 4 bases and J by 2 bases. This CDR3 spans 13 amino acids. CDR1 and CDR2 from the germline V gene are SGHRS and YFSETQ. CDR3: CASSPGQNYGYTF. CDR3 sequence (DNA): TGCGCCAGCAGCCCGGGACAGAACTATGGCTACACCTTC.

The gene calls are TRBV2 and TRBJ2-3; 7 nucleotides agree with TRBD2. The CDR3 is 13 amino acids. CDR1 SNHLY and CDR2 FYNNEI come from the germline V gene. The V gene end was trimmed by 6 bases and the J gene end by 6 bases; junction bases not matched to a gene: 6. CDR3 sequence (DNA): TGTGCCAGCAGGGGCGGGAGTTCTGATACGCAGTATTTT. As protein: CASRGGSSDTQYF.

J is TRBJ1-2 and V is TRBV28; D gene unclear. Germline V gene data show CDR1 as MDHEN and CDR2 as SYDVKM. CDR3 length equals 13 residues. V dropped 10 bases and J dropped 5 bases, with 17 bases sitting between them. As DNA, the CDR3 is TGTGCCACCGAGATCGGAGGGATTTATGGCTACACCTTC. Translated: CATEIGGIYGYTF.

This clonotype was detected ten times or more. The gene calls are TRBV5-6 and TRBJ2-5, with D uncertain. Trimming left V 0 bases short and J 1 base short, with 10 bases between. Germline CDR1 reads SGHDT; CDR2 reads YYEEEE. The CDR3 runs to 15 residues. The CDR3 DNA sequence: TGTGCCAGCAGCTTGGGCGGTCCAAGCCAAGAGACCCAGTACTTC. Its protein is CASSLGGPSQETQYF.

The chain employs TRBV7-6 and TRBJ2-2; D may be TRBD1 (5 bases). The germline CDR1 and CDR2 sequences are SGHVS and FNYEAQ. V was trimmed by 3 bases and J by 3 bases, leaving 14 bases between them. This CDR3 comprises 16 residues. This CDR3 is CASSFIRGYDTGELFF. CDR3 nucleotides: TGTGCCAGCAGCTTCATTAGGGGTTACGACACCGGGGAGCTGTTTTTT.

This clonotype was recorded a few times. The CDR3 reads CSARDQGQNRGTDTQYF. The CDR3 DNA reads as TGCAGTGCTAGAGATCAGGGACAGAATCGTGGCACAGATACGCAGTATTTT. The chain uses TRBV20-1 and TRBJ2-3; 7 nucleotides match TRBD1. The J segment lost 1 base and the V segment lost 0 bases, leaving 10 bases of the junction unmatched. The CDR3 consists of 17 residues. Germline-derived CDR1 and CDR2 are DFQATT and SNEGSKA (reference sequence).

This clonotype was counted only a few times. The V gene is TRBV5-1, the J gene TRBJ2-3, with unresolved D. V gave up 3 bases and J gave up 5 bases, with 13 bases separating them. The CDR3 is 14 residues long. Germline V CDR1 and CDR2: SGHRS, YFSETQ. The CDR3 loop reads CASSYWDSQDTQYF. DNA of the CDR3: TGCGCCAGCAGCTATTGGGATAGTCAAGATACGCAGTATTTT.

The chain is built from TRBV9 and TRBJ2-6; weak D call: TRBD2 (6 bases). This CDR3 comprises 13 residues. V dropped 3 bases and J dropped 10 bases, with 11 bases sitting between them. Looked up from germline, CDR1 is SGDLS and CDR2 is YYNGEE. The CDR3 DNA follows: TGTGCCAGCAGCGGGGACTTCGGTAACGTCCTGACTTTC. Protein: CASSGDFGNVLTF.

This clonotype was counted only a few times. The V and J genes are TRBV30 and TRBJ2-2; D unclear. CDR3 length equals 11 residues. Germline CDR1 and CDR2: GTSNPN and SVGIG (reference sequence). Trimming removed 0 bases from V and 7 bases from J, with 3 bases in between. The CDR3 DNA is TGTGCCTGGAGTGTCAGCGGGGAGCTGTTTTTT. Encoded protein: CAWSVSGELFF.

As regards this clonotype: A junction end diverges from the germline sequence, so it may reflect a read error. The chain is built from TRBV3-1 and TRBJ2-7, with 10 nucleotides matching TRBD1. CDR3 length equals 18 residues. Germline loops: CDR1 LGHDT, CDR2 YNNKEL (reference sequence). In DNA form, the CDR3 reads TGTGCCTGCAGCCACCTAACACCGGGACAGGGGAGGTCCTACGAGCAGTACTTC. This gives the protein CACSHLTPGQGRSYEQYF.

The table lists this clonotype with a few counts. The chain couples TRBV4-3 to TRBJ2-3; D remains ambiguous. Germline V gene sequence: CDR1 LGHNA, CDR2 YSLEER. CDR3 size: 16 residues. Trimming took 3 bases from V and 0 from J, leaving 13 bases between them. The CDR3 DNA sequence: TGCGCCAGCAGCCAGGAAGCTCACGCTAGCACAGATACGCAGTATTTT. Translating gives CASSQEAHASTDTQYF.

The table lists this clonotype with a few counts. The chain recombines TRBV29-1 with TRBJ2-5; TRBD1 aligns across 8 bases. The CDR3 sequence is 14 residues long. The V gene end was trimmed by 3 bases and the J gene end by 4 bases; junction bases not matched to a gene: 7. The germline V gene has CDR1 SQVTM and CDR2 ANQGSEA. CDR3 sequence: CSVEARGRRETQYF. The CDR3 nucleotides read TGCAGCGTTGAGGCCAGGGGGCGGAGAGAGACCCAGTACTTC.

The sample holds a few counts of this clonotype. The V gene is TRBV6-1, the J gene TRBJ2-6; TRBD2 matches 7 bases. The CDR3 sequence is 15 residues long. The ends lost 8 bases at V and 1 base at J; junction bases unmatched: 5. CDR1 is MNHNS and CDR2 is SASEGT in the germline V gene. CDR3 sequence (DNA): TGTGCCAGCTCGGGGGGTTGGTCTGGGGCCAACGTCCTGACTTTC. Its protein product is CASSGGWSGANVLTF.

This clonotype has only a few counts. V is TRBV2 and J is TRBJ2-3, with unresolved D. The V gene's germline CDR1 is SNHLY and CDR2 FYNNEI. Trimming left V 4 bases short and J 5 bases short, with 7 bases between. This CDR3 region has 12 residues. DNA for the CDR3: TGTGCCAGCAGTGGACTGGGAGATACGCAGTATTTT. Encoded protein: CASSGLGDTQYF. Looking up the rest from reference TRBV2 and TRBJ2-3 gives the full variable domain: EPEVTQTPSHQVTQMGQEVILRCVPISNHLYFYWYRQILGQKVEFLVSFYNNEISEKSEIFDDQFSVERPDGSNFTLKIRSTKLEDSAMYFCASSGLGDTQYFGPGTRLTVL.

The chain recombines TRBV5-1 with TRBJ1-4; tentatively, D is TRBD1 (6 bases). CDR3 length equals 15 residues. Trimming took 0 bases from V and 5 from J, leaving 11 bases between them. Germline V lookup: CDR1 SGHRS, CDR2 YFSETQ. CDR3 region: CASSLGQGRNEKLFF. CDR3 nucleotides: TGCGCCAGCAGCTTGGGGCAGGGGCGAAATGAAAAACTGTTTTTT.

This clonotype was detected ten times or more. The rearrangement joins TRBV7-6 to TRBJ1-2, with TRBD1 matching over 9 bases. Germline V gives CDR1 SGHVS, CDR2 FNYEAQ. The CDR3 totals 13 residues. V lost 1 base and J lost 10; bases outside the gene matches: 4. The DNA for the CDR3 is TGTGCCAGCAGCTTAGTGGGGACAGGGTCCTACACCTTC. Its protein product is CASSLVGTGSYTF.

This clonotype was seen only a few times. The chain links TRBV20-1 to TRBJ1-6, with TRBD1 matching 7 bases. The V gene end was trimmed by 0 bases and the J gene end by 15 bases; junction bases not matched to a gene: 5. Germline CDR1 is DFQATT and CDR2 is SNEGSKA (reference sequence). The CDR3 extends over 12 amino acids. The CDR3 here is CSARDQGQLLHF. In DNA, the CDR3 is TGCAGTGCTAGAGATCAGGGACAGCTCCTCCACTTT.

This clonotype has more than one count but fewer than ten. Here the CDR3 reads CASSQKVDYNSPLHF. The CDR3 nucleotides are TGTGCCAGCAGCCAAAAAGTGGACTATAATTCACCCCTCCACTTT. The chain uses TRBV7-2 and TRBJ1-6; D not resolved. The CDR3 loop spans 15 amino acids. Germline V gene data show CDR1 as SGHTA and CDR2 as FQGNSA. V lost 5 bases and J lost 3, with 11 bases in between.

V gene TRBV4-3 combines with J gene TRBJ2-5; no clear D gene. CDR3 size: 14 residues. With 0 bases removed from V and 7 bases from J, the gap between germline ends came to 12 bases. CDR1 is LGHNA, CDR2 YSLEER, per germline. The CDR3 DNA reads TGCGCCAGCAGCCAAGATTTGACGGTCTCGACCCAGTACTTC. Protein product: CASSQDLTVSTQYF.

This clonotype has only a few counts. V is TRBV7-2 and J is TRBJ2-3; 12 nucleotides align to TRBD1. This CDR3 has 15 amino acids. J gave up 4 bases and V 5 bases, and 4 bases lay outside the gene matches. Germline V lookup: CDR1 SGHTA, CDR2 FQGNSA. The CDR3 sequence: CASSAGQGAADTQYF. The CDR3 nucleotides are TGTGCCAGCAGCGCGGGACAGGGGGCCGCAGATACGCAGTATTTT. Full variable domain (remainder filled in from reference TRBV7-2 and TRBJ2-3): GAGVSQSPSNKVTEKGKDVELRCDPISGHTALYWYRQSLGQGLEFLIYFQGNSAPDKSGLPSDRFSAERTGGSVSTLTIQRTQQEDSAVYLCASSAGQGAADTQYFGPGTRLTVL.

This clonotype was counted between two and nine times. The chain recombines TRBV5-1 with TRBJ2-3; D possibly corresponds to TRBD1 (5 bases). Germline V gene sequence: CDR1 SGHRS, CDR2 YFSETQ. V shed 1 base and J shed 0 bases, with 12 bases lying between them. CDR3 size: 16 residues. CDR3 amino acids: CASSLSFQGSTDTQYF. In DNA, the CDR3 is TGCGCCAGCAGCTTGTCCTTCCAGGGCAGCACAGATACGCAGTATTTT.

V usage is TRBV14 and J usage is TRBJ2-1, with TRBD1 matching over 7 bases. The V segment lost 9 bases and the J segment 7 bases; nucleotides outside the gene matches: 3. The germline CDR1 and CDR2 sequences are SGHDN and FVKESK. The CDR3 spans 11 residues. CDR3: CASSTGNEQFF. DNA for the CDR3: TGTGCCAGTTCGACAGGGAATGAGCAGTTCTTC.

This clonotype was seen more than once but under ten times. This sequence joins TRBV20-1 and TRBJ2-1, with D perhaps being TRBD1 or TRBD2 (5 bases each). The V end was cut by 1 base, the J end by 0 bases, with 22 bases between. The CDR3 length is 19 residues. CDR1 DFQATT and CDR2 SNEGSKA come from the germline V gene (reference sequence). The CDR3 region is CSARAHLPGPKSSYNEQFF. For the CDR3, the DNA is TGCAGTGCTAGAGCCCACCTTCCGGGGCCAAAAAGCTCCTACAATGAGCAGTTCTTC.